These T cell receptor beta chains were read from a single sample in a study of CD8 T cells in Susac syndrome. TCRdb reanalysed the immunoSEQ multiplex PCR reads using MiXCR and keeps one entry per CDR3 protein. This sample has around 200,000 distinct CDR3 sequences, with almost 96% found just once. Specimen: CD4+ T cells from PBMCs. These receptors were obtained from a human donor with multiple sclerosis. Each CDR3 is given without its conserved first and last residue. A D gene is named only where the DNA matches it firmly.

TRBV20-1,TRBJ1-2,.,SASKDRFYGYT
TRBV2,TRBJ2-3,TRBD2,ASSLQLAGGTDTQY
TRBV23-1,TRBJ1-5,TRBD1,ASSQSSQGAKGGNQPQH
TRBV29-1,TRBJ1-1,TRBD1,SVGPTGGWNTEAF
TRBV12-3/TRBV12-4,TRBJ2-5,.,ASSLAGGQETQY
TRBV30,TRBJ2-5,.,AWSVQRDQETQY
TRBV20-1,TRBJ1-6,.,SAIAVGNNSPLH
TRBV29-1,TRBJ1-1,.,SAARVLNTEAF
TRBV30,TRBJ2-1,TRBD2,AWRTSGVNEQF
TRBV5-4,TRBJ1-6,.,ASSRPGGLDSPLH
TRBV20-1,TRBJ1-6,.,SAKAGASYNSPLH
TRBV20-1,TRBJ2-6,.,SARNSGANVLT
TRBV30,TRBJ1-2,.,AWSVRGFNYGYT
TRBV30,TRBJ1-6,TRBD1,AWTQGVYNSPLH
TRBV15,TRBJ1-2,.,ATSSGGTDYGYT
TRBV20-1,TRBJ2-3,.,SARDAQATDTQY
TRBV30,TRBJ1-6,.,ACTKDHSPLH
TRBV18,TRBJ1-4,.,ASSLKADSNEKLF
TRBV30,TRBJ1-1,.,AWNFNPRTVNTEAF
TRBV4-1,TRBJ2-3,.,ASSHPGEDTQY
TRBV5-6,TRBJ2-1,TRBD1,ASSLLGGSQISYSYNEQF
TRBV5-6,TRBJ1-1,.,ASSSYMNTEAF
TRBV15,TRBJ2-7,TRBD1,ATSRDRGEEQY
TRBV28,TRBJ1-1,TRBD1,ASSSYDRAAF
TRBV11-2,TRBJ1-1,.,ASSPEWRAEAF
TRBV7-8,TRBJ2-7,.,ASSLADFYEQY
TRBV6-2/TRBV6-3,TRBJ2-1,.,ASSDRLHNEQF
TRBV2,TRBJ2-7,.,ASSVLVEQY
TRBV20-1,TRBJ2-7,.,SAGKGQYEQY
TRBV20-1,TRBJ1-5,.,SARGNQPQH
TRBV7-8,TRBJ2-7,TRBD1,ASSSQTGNSYEQY
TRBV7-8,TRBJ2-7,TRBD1,ASSLRTGHYEQY
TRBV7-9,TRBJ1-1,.,ASSLGMMNTEAF
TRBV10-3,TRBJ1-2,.,AIRGTGNYGYT
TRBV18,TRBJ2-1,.,ASSPNARTNEQF
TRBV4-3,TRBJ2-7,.,ASSQDTNYEQY
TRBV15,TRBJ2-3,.,ATSRSPGRADTQY
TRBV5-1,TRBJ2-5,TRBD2,ASSQRGSVETQY
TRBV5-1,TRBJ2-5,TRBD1,ASSSDRGQETQY
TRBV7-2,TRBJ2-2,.,ASTPDTWNTGELF
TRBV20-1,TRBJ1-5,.,SALGLGKGSNQPQH
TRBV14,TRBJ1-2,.,ASSQDYGGGYT
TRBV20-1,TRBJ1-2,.,SARFEGYGYT
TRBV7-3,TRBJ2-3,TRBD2,ASSGGEGDTQY
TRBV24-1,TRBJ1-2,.,ATSDPGRGNYGYT
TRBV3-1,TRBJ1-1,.,ASSQNDRAF
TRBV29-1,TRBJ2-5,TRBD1,SVPDRGAETQY
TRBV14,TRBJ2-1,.,ASSPPRGPNEQF
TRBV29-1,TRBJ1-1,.,SVVVANTEAF
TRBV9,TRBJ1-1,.,ASSVMLDTNTEAF
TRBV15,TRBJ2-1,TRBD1,ATNTGQGLNEQF
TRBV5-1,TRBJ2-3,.,ASSLGGPTDTQY
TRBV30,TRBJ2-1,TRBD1,AWVRDRSSYNEQF
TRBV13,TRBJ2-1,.,ASSPLDFNNEQF
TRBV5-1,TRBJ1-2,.,ASSYLSVGYT
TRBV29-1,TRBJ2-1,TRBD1,SVDNRGNEQF
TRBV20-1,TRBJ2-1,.,SARTARAGSYNEQF
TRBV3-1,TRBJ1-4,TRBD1,ASSSQGRTGVEKLF
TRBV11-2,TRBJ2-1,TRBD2,ASSHPSGGRRVRSYNEQF